Shown below are 3 T cell receptor beta chains from a single sample sequenced in a study of control samples from healthy donors and cancer patients. Here immunoSEQ multiplex PCR was the method, and the copy in TCRdb shows in-frame clones only, minus some. The profile shows fewer than 65,000 clones, roughly 90% of them singletons. Input material: PBMCs. The source of these receptors is a middle-aged man with colorectal cancer.

This clone was counted a few times. The CDR3 nucleotides read TGTGCCAGCAGTTACTCCGGTAGCAATCAGCCCCAGCATTTT. It codes for CASSYSGSNQPQHF. The chain is built from TRBV6-5 and TRBJ1-5; D not resolved. Trimming took off 0 bases at V and 0 bases at J, with 3 bases between the two ends. Germline assignment: CDR1 MNHEY and CDR2 SVGAGI. The CDR3 is 14 amino acids.

This CDR3 is CASSSLAGDTQYF. The DNA for the CDR3 is TGCGCCAGCAGCAGTCTAGCGGGAGATACGCAGTATTTT. The chain joins TRBV5-1 to TRBJ2-3, with 8 bases identical to TRBD2. Germline loops: CDR1 SGHRS, CDR2 YFSETQ. The CDR3 length is 13 residues. Trimming at V came to 4 bases and at J to 5 bases, leaving 3 bases not matched to a gene.

The chain joins TRBV11-3 to TRBJ1-1, with D maybe TRBD1 (6 bases). The CDR3 covers 14 residues. Between the trimmed V and J ends, which lost 2 bases and 8 bases, there was a span of 15 bases. Germline V lookup: CDR1 SGHNT, CDR2 YENEEA. CDR3 coding DNA: TGTGCCAGCAGCTTAAGGACAGCCAGCAAAGAAGCTTTCTTT. Its translation: CASSLRTASKEAFF.